This T cell receptor (beta chain) is from a study of T-cell memory formation after mild COVID-19. Across the whole study: The study found TCR clusters largely donor specific.

Regarding this clonotype: Its antigen is not known.

TCRdb processed the 5' RACE reads anew with MiXCR; each CDR3 protein has one entry. The sample includes about 470,000 distinct CDR3 sequences, over 15% of them seen just once. Regarding the study as a whole: The study found balanced CD4/CD8 in clones contracting day 15 to 85 and a CD4+ lean in later expanders. Detection of some responders pre-infection suggested pre-existing cross-reactive memory T cells participated.

CDR3 size: 16 residues. Trimming at V came to 6 bases and at J to 4 bases, leaving 14 bases not matched to a gene. V and J are TRBV12-3 or TRBV12-4 and TRBJ2-7, with 8 bases aligning to TRBD1. This TCR derives from an adult woman who had mild COVID-19 (a few samples of this study predate the infection). Cell type and time point are not known. Sequenced: PBMCs or a T cell subset sorted from them (not recorded which). The CDR3 sequence: CASSLRLGQVLYEQYF. The DNA for the CDR3 is TGTGCCAGCAGCCTTCGTTTGGGACAGGTATTATACGAGCAGTACTTC.